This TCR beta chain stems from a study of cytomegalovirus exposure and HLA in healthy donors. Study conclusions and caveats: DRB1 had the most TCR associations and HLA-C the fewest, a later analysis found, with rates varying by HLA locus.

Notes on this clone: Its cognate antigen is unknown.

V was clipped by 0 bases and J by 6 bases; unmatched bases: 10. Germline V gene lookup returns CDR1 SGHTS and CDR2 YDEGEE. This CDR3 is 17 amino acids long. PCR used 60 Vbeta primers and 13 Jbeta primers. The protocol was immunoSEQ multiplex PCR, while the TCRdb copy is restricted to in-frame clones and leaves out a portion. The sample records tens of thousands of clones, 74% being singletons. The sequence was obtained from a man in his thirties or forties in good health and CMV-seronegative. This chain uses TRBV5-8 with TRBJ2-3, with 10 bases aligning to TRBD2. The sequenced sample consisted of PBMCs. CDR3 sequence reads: CASSLVRASGSGDTQYF. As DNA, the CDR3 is TGTGCCAGCAGCTTGGTTCGAGCTAGCGGGAGCGGGGATACGCAGTATTTT.